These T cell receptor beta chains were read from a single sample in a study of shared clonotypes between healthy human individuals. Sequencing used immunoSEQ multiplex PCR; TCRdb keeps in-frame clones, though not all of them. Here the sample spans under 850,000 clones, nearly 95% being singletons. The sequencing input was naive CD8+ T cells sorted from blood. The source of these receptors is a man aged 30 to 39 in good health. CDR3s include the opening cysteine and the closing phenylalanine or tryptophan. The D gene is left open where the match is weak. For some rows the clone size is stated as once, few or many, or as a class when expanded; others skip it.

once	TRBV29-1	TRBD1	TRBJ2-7	CSVPVTGGYEQYF	TGCAGCGTACCGGTGACAGGGGGCTACGAGCAGTACTTC
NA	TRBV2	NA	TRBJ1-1	CASSTNEGTVNTEAFF	TGTGCCAGCAGTACCAATGAGGGAACAGTGAACACTGAAGCTTTCTTT
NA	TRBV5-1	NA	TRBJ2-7	CASSLPGQVEEQYF	TGCGCCAGCAGCTTGCCGGGGCAGGTAGAAGAGCAGTACTTC
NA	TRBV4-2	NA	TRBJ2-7	CASSQLSSGVREQYF	TGTGCCAGCAGCCAATTATCGTCGGGAGTTCGGGAGCAGTACTTC
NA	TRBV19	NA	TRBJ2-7	CASSIAGPNEQYF	TGTGCCAGTAGTATAGCAGGGCCTAACGAGCAGTACTTC
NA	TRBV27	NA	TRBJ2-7	CASSFAGQTYEQYF	TGTGCCAGCAGTTTCGCGGGACAGACCTACGAGCAGTACTTC
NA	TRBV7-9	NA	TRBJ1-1	CASSLGGPTEAFF	TGTGCCAGCAGCTTAGGAGGGCCCACTGAAGCTTTCTTT
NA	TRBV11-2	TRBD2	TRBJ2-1	CASSQGLAGGPSHNEQFF	TGTGCCAGCAGCCAGGGACTAGCGGGAGGGCCGTCTCACAATGAGCAGTTCTTC
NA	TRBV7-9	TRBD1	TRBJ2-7	CASSLVGTGFSYEQYF	TGTGCCAGCAGCTTAGTTGGGACAGGATTTTCCTACGAGCAGTACTTC
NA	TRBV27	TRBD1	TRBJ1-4	CASSPRGRTNEKLFF	TGTGCCAGCAGTCCCAGGGGGCGGACTAATGAAAAACTGTTTTTT
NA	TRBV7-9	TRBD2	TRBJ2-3	CASSLTSGSWDTQYF	TGTGCCAGCAGCTTAACTAGCGGGAGTTGGGATACGCAGTATTTT
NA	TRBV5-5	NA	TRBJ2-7	CASSFLAALSYEQYF	TGTGCCAGCAGCTTCTTAGCGGCCCTCTCCTACGAGCAGTACTTC
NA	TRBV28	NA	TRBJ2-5	CASMDDWYSQETQYF	TGTGCCAGCATGGACGACTGGTACAGTCAAGAGACCCAGTACTTC
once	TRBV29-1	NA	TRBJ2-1	CSVEDLGRENEQFF	TGCAGCGTTGAGGATCTAGGGCGAGAGAATGAGCAGTTCTTC
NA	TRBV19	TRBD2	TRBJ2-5	CASSSTAGGLETQYF	TGTGCCAGTAGTTCAACAGCGGGAGGGCTGGAGACCCAGTACTTC
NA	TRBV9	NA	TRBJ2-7	CASSAEGDPGLTYEQYF	TGTGCCAGCAGCGCCGAGGGGGATCCAGGGTTAACCTACGAGCAGTACTTC
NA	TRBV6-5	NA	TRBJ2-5	CASSWGAGMGQETQYF	TGTGCCAGCAGTTGGGGTGCAGGGATGGGGCAAGAGACCCAGTACTTC
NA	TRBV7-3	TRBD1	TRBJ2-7	CASSLSLGTGGTYEQYF	TGTGCCAGCAGCTTATCTTTGGGGACAGGGGGCACCTACGAGCAGTACTTC
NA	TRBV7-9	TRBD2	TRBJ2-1	CASSLGFSGGLYNEQFF	TGTGCCAGCAGCTTGGGATTTAGCGGGGGTCTTTACAATGAGCAGTTCTTC
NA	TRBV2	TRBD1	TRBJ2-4	CASSDNRGRVAKNIQYF	TGTGCCAGCAGTGATAACAGGGGGCGGGTTGCCAAAAACATTCAGTACTTC
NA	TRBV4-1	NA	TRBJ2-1	CASSQDLGELYNEQFF	TGCGCCAGCAGCCAAGATCTGGGGGAGTTATACAATGAGCAGTTCTTC
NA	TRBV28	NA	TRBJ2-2	CASSLTGELFF	TGTGCCAGCAGTTTAACCGGGGAGCTGTTTTTT
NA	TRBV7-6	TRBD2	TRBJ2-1	CASSLERLAGYNEQFF	TGTGCCAGCAGCTTAGAACGCCTAGCGGGATACAATGAGCAGTTCTTC
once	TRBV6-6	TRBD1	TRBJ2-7	CASSPPGQGYEQYF	TGTGCCAGCAGCCCACCTGGACAGGGGTACGAGCAGTACTTC
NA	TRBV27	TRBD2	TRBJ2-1	CASSSGRSEQFF	TGTGCCAGTAGTAGCGGGAGGAGTGAGCAGTTCTTC
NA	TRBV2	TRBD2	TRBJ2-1	CASSLGLAGLSEQFF	TGTGCCAGCAGCCTGGGACTAGCGGGATTGAGTGAGCAGTTCTTC
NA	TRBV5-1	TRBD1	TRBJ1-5	CASSLSPGQGEPQHF	TGCGCCAGCAGCTTGTCGCCGGGACAGGGGGAGCCCCAGCATTTT
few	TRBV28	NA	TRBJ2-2	CASSPGPGELFF	TGTGCCAGCAGCCCGGGGCCCGGGGAGCTGTTTTTT
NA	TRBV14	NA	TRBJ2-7	CASSQAFGGPYEQYF	TGTGCCAGCAGCCAAGCCTTTGGGGGACCCTACGAGCAGTACTTC
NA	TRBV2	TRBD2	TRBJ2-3	CASSEDLAGASTDTQYF	TGTGCCAGCAGTGAAGACTTGGCGGGAGCCAGCACAGATACGCAGTATTTT
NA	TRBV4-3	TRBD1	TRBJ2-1	CASSHGQGTYNEQFF	TGCGCCAGCAGTCACGGACAGGGCACCTACAATGAGCAGTTCTTC
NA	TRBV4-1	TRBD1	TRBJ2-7	CASSQQAGGSSYEQYF	TGCGCCAGCAGCCAACAGGCAGGGGGTAGCTCCTACGAGCAGTACTTC
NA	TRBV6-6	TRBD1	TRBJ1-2	CASSPEQGGYGYTF	TGTGCCAGCAGCCCTGAACAGGGGGGCTATGGCTACACCTTC
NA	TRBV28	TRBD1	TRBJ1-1	CASSSPRGGAEAFF	TGTGCCAGCAGTTCCCCCCGAGGGGGCGCTGAAGCTTTCTTT
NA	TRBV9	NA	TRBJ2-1	CASSPPLVLGNEQFF	TGTGCCAGCAGCCCCCCCTTGGTATTGGGGAATGAGCAGTTCTTC
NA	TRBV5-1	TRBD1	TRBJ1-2	CASSLDRGGAYGYTF	TGCGCCAGCAGCTTGGACAGGGGCGGCGCCTATGGCTACACCTTC
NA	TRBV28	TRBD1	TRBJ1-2	CASSLEMGQGIFGYTF	TGTGCCAGCAGTTTAGAAATGGGACAGGGAATCTTTGGCTACACCTTC
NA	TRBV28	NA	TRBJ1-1	CASRYNQGRNTEAFF	TGTGCCAGCAGGTATAACCAGGGCAGGAACACTGAAGCTTTCTTT
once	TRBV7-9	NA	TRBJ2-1	CASSLPGSSYNEQFF	TGTGCCAGCAGCTTACCCGGGAGCTCCTACAATGAGCAGTTCTTC
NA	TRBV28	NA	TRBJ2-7	CASSLSIDRPGYF	TGTGCCAGCAGTTTATCGATCGACAGACCCGGGTACTTC
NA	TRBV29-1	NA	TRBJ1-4	CSVWAGTQEATNEKLFF	TGCAGCGTCTGGGCCGGGACACAGGAAGCAACTAATGAAAAACTGTTTTTT
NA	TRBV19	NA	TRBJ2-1	CASSIADGTYNEQFF	TGTGCCAGTAGTATAGCGGACGGAACGTACAATGAGCAGTTCTTC
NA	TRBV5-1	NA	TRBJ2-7	CASSLSSYEQYF	TGCGCCAGCAGCTTGAGCTCCTACGAGCAGTACTTC
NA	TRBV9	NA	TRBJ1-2	CASTTQGINYGYTF	TGTGCCAGCACAACACAGGGAATTAACTATGGCTACACCTTC
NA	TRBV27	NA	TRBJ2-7	CASSIGGTSYEQYF	TGTGCCAGCAGCATCGGGGGTACTTCCTACGAGCAGTACTTC